One sample yielded the 27 T cell receptor beta chains listed below, sequenced in a study of human T cells and chemical hapten exposure. The library attached unique molecular identifiers to individual cDNA molecules. TCRdb re-analysed the reads in MiXCR, keeping a single row per CDR3 protein. The data show 3,800 or so distinct CDR3 sequences, about 50% seen once. As for treatment: therapeutic diphenylcyclopropenone sensitization with weekly scalp DPC. The source was whole blood, collected before DPC sensitization or 2, 6, or about 24 weeks after (not recorded which). These receptors all stem from an adult with alopecia areata. Some clones in this sample may be carry-over from other donors' samples. This table probably holds off-target reads from a library built for another chain.

The chain is built from TRBV12-3 or TRBV12-4 and TRBJ2-1, with a tentative D call TRBD1 (5 bases). V lost 11 bases, J lost 0 bases, and 14 bases lay in between. The CDR3 consists of 14 residues. The CDR3 bases are TGTGCCTGCTTGCCGCAGGGCTCCTACAATGAGCAGTTCTTC. Amino acids: CACLPQGSYNEQFF.

This chain connects TRBV12-3 or TRBV12-4 to TRBJ2-1, with 9 bases aligning to TRBD1. After removal of 6 bases from V and 5 bases from J, the junction contained 11 bases not matched to a gene. This CDR3 contains 16 residues. CDR3 nucleotide sequence: TGTGCCAGCAGGCCGGCAGGACAGGGGTCCGACAATGAGCAGTTCTTC. Amino acid sequence: CASRPAGQGSDNEQFF.

CDR3: CSARVSSGANVLTF. The DNA of the CDR3 is TGCAGTGCTAGAGTTTCCTCTGGGGCCAACGTCCTGACTTTC. The rearrangement uses TRBV20-1 and TRBJ2-6; D not certain. V lost 1 base and J 0 bases, leaving 4 bases between the germline ends. The CDR3 has 14 residues. Germline V gene data show CDR1 as DFQATT and CDR2 as SNEGSKA (reference sequence).

This clonotype was counted once. The CDR3 coding sequence is TGTGCCAGCTCACCGTCAGGGGGTGAGCAGTTCTTC. Residues: CASSPSGGEQFF. This chain uses TRBV18 with TRBJ2-1; 7 nucleotides align to TRBD1. Per germline, CDR1 KGHSH and CDR2 LQKENI. The trim removed 3 bases at V and 9 bases at J, leaving 2 bases unmatched. This CDR3 is 12 amino acids long.

A few counts support this clonotype. The genes are TRBV7-9 and TRBJ2-5, with D unresolved. CDR1 is SEHNR, CDR2 FQNEAQ, per germline (reference sequence). There are 12 residues in the CDR3. Trimming left V 5 bases short and J 5 bases short, with 9 bases between. DNA for the CDR3: TGTGCCAGCAGCCCAAGTCGGGAGACCCAGTACTTC. As protein: CASSPSRETQYF.

The chain has TRBV10-3 and TRBJ2-2, with 8 bases that match TRBD1. The CDR3 covers 14 residues. V lost 11 bases to trimming and J lost 1 base; unmatched junction nucleotides: 6. Germline-derived CDR1 and CDR2 are ENHRY and SYGVKD. As DNA, the CDR3 is TGTGCCCTTTTAACAGGGGGGAACACCGGGGAGCTGTTTTTT. Translating it yields CALLTGGNTGELFF.

The rearrangement links TRBV5-4 to TRBJ2-5; 10 nucleotides match TRBD2. J lost 5 bases, V lost 5 bases, and 9 bases had no gene match. The CDR3 is 15 residues long. The germline V gene has CDR1 SGHNT and CDR2 YYREEE (reference sequence). The CDR3 here is CASSSPLAGAETQYF. The CDR3, as DNA: TGTGCCAGCAGTTCCCCGCTAGCGGGAGCGGAGACCCAGTACTTC.

V usage is TRBV2 and J usage is TRBJ2-5, with TRBD1 matching 9 bases. Germline V gives CDR1 SNHLY, CDR2 FYNNEI. V trimming: 9 bases; J trimming: 1 base; junction bases outside the gene matches: 6. The CDR3 runs to 14 residues. The CDR3 bases are TGTGCCAGTTTGCGGGACAGGGCCCAAGAGACCCAGTACTTC. The encoded protein is CASLRDRAQETQYF.

The J gene is TRBJ2-3, the V gene TRBV20-1; D is ambiguous. Germline V gene sequence: CDR1 DFQATT, CDR2 SNEGSKA (reference sequence). This CDR3 region has 11 residues. V lost 8 bases and J 5 bases, leaving 11 bases between the germline ends. The CDR3 region has the DNA TGCAGTTCTCGTCTGGGAGATACGCAGTATTTT. Protein sequence: CSSRLGDTQYF.

This clonotype was observed a handful of times. V is TRBV12-3 or TRBV12-4 and J is TRBJ2-3; tentatively, D is TRBD1 or TRBD2 (5 bases each). CDR3 length equals 14 residues. Deletions cut 3 bases from V and 2 bases from J, with 9 bases between. The CDR3 DNA reads as TGTGCCAGCAGTTTGGGGGAATACACAGATACGCAGTATTTT. Translated, it gives CASSLGEYTDTQYF.

The chain has TRBV5-4 and TRBJ1-2, with TRBD1 identical over 9 bases. Germline V gene data show CDR1 as SGHNT and CDR2 as YYREEE (reference sequence). CDR3 length: 17 amino acids. J was trimmed by 1 base and V by 4 bases; bases with no gene match: 11. DNA for the CDR3: TGTGCCAGCAGCCCTGTGAGACAGGGGGTTGGTAACTATGGCTACACCTTC. It encodes CASSPVRQGVGNYGYTF.

This sequence joins TRBV29-1 and TRBJ2-7; 7 bases map to TRBD1. The CDR3 is 12 residues long. Per germline, CDR1 SQVTM and CDR2 ANQGSEA. V was clipped by 4 bases and J by 9 bases; unmatched bases: 9. Written as DNA, the CDR3 is TGCAGCGTTGCACAGGGGCTACGAAGGCAGTACTTC. It translates to CSVAQGLRRQYF.

The V call is TRBV2, the J call TRBJ2-3; possibly TRBD2 for D (6 bases). The CDR3 is 12 residues long. Germline CDR1 and CDR2: SNHLY and FYNNEI. The V end lost 10 bases, the J end lost 1 base, and 9 bases lay between the germline ends. The CDR3: CATGGRTDTQYF. In DNA, the CDR3 is TGTGCCACCGGGGGTCGCACAGATACGCAGTATTTT. Complete variable domain (other parts from reference TRBV2 and TRBJ2-3): EPEVTQTPSHQVTQMGQEVILRCVPISNHLYFYWYRQILGQKVEFLVSFYNNEISEKSEIFDDQFSVERPDGSNFTLKIRSTKLEDSAMYFCATGGRTDTQYFGPGTRLTVL.

The gene calls are TRBV6-2 or TRBV6-3 and TRBJ2-7; 8 nucleotides agree with TRBD2. The CDR3 runs 14 residues. The germline V gene has CDR1 MNHEY and CDR2 SVGEGT. Germline trimming cut 4 bases from V and 6 bases from J; bases unmatched to any gene: 8. CDR3 amino acids: CASSLAGGTSEQYF. The DNA for the CDR3 is TGTGCCAGCAGTTTGGCCGGAGGGACTAGCGAGCAGTACTTC.

The chain couples TRBV12-3 or TRBV12-4 to TRBJ2-7; no clear D gene. The CDR3 runs to 16 residues. V lost 5 bases to trimming and J lost 6 bases, with 23 bases between them. CDR3 region: CASSHPGRASEREQYF. CDR3 sequence (DNA): TGTGCCAGCAGTCACCCGGGCCGGGCCTCCGAGCGCGAGCAGTACTTC.

This clonotype was found a few times. V is TRBV2 and J is TRBJ1-5, with D possibly matching TRBD1 (6 bases). V gave up 6 bases and J gave up 1 base, with 16 bases separating them. From germline, CDR1 is SNHLY and CDR2 FYNNEI. This CDR3 has 16 residues. CDR3 in DNA: TGTGCCAGCAGCCCCTTAAGGGACACAAGCAATCAGCCCCAGCATTTT. Amino acids: CASSPLRDTSNQPQHF.

This chain links TRBV3-1 with TRBJ2-5; a possible D gene is TRBD2 (6 bases). Trimming cost V 1 base and J 4 bases, with 22 bases left between them. The CDR3 sequence is 18 residues long. Germline assignment: CDR1 LGHDT and CDR2 YNNKEL (reference sequence). This CDR3 reads CASSQGPASDYGVETQYF. Here the CDR3 DNA reads TGTGCCAGCAGCCAAGGTCCAGCTTCGGACTACGGGGTAGAGACCCAGTACTTC.

This clonotype appeared a few times. The gene calls are TRBV4-1 and TRBJ2-5; D is unresolved. The CDR3 consists of 15 residues. Trimming took 0 bases from V and 2 from J, leaving 10 bases between them. Looked up from germline, CDR1 is MGHRA and CDR2 is YSYEKL. The CDR3 region has the DNA TGCGCCAGCAGCCAAGATGTAGGGCATCAAGAGACCCAGTACTTC. Its translation is CASSQDVGHQETQYF.

The J gene is TRBJ1-5, the V gene TRBV5-1; D is perhaps TRBD1 (6 bases). Between the trimmed V and J ends, which lost 4 bases and 3 bases, there was a span of 14 bases. The CDR3 is 15 residues long. Germline V CDR1 and CDR2: SGHRS, YFSETQ. The CDR3 reads CASSRDTGNNQPQHF. In nucleotides, the CDR3 is TGCGCCAGCAGCCGTGATACAGGGAACAATCAGCCCCAGCATTTT.

This rearrangement joins TRBV18 to TRBJ2-3, with D possibly TRBD1 on 6 matching bases. Per germline, CDR1 KGHSH and CDR2 LQKENI. The length of the CDR3 is 15 residues. V gave up 3 bases and J gave up 2 bases, with 12 bases separating them. The CDR3 DNA follows: TGTGCCAGCTCACCCCTCCCAGGGGCCACAGATACGCAGTATTTT. This encodes CASSPLPGATDTQYF.

V is TRBV7-8 and J is TRBJ2-5; D is ambiguous. CDR1 SGHVS and CDR2 FQNEAQ come from the germline V gene. The CDR3 is 12 residues long. V shed 2 bases and J shed 4 bases, with 5 bases lying between them. The chain's CDR3 is CASSLIGETQYF. The CDR3 DNA reads as TGTGCCAGCAGCTTAATCGGAGAGACCCAGTACTTC.

The V call is TRBV20-1, the J call TRBJ2-6, with D perhaps matching TRBD1 (6 bases). The CDR3 runs to 16 residues. CDR1 DFQATT and CDR2 SNEGSKA come from the germline V gene (reference sequence). V lost 6 bases and J 3 bases, leaving 18 bases between the germline ends. CDR3 nucleotide sequence: TGCAGTGCCCACAGGGTAGGATCGGTTGGGGCCAACGTCCTGACTTTC. Its translation: CSAHRVGSVGANVLTF.

The chain carries TRBV21-1 and TRBJ2-5; the D segment call TRBD1 is taken from the table without a DNA check. TRBV21-1 is designated a pseudogene. CDR3 length: 16 residues. As DNA, the CDR3 is TGTGCCAGCAGCAAGATAAAGCGGGGGGCGCAAGAGACCCAGTACTTC. It encodes CASSKIKRGAQETQYF.

The sample holds a few counts of this clonotype. V is TRBV12-3 or TRBV12-4 and J is TRBJ2-7; possibly TRBD2 for D (6 bases). The V gene lost 8 bases and the J gene lost 2 bases, with 16 bases spanning the gap. CDR3 size: 14 residues. CDR3 nucleotide sequence: TGTGCCAGCCGGGGGACGGACATAACCTACGAGCAGTACTTC. Translating gives CASRGTDITYEQYF.

This clonotype appeared a few times. The chain recombines TRBV11-3 with TRBJ2-3; 9 bases are shared with TRBD1. The CDR3 covers 13 residues. J was trimmed by 8 bases and V by 4 bases; bases with no gene match: 4. Germline V CDR1 and CDR2: SGHNT, YENEEA. CDR3 in amino acids: CASSSGQGTTQYF. CDR3 nucleotide sequence: TGTGCCAGCAGCTCCGGACAGGGGACTACGCAGTATTTT.

This clonotype was observed a few times. The chain uses TRBV3-1 and TRBJ2-1; D is unclear. Deletions cut 0 bases from V and 9 bases from J, with 9 bases between. This CDR3 has 13 residues. The germline gives CDR1 LGHDT, CDR2 YNNKEL (reference sequence). The CDR3 loop is CASSQEGTREQFF. The CDR3 bases are TGTGCCAGCAGCCAAGAAGGTACGCGTGAGCAGTTCTTC.

The chain is built from TRBV10-3 and TRBJ2-4, with D unclear. The germline V gene has CDR1 ENHRY and CDR2 SYGVKD. This CDR3 contains 16 residues. The V end lost 0 bases, the J end lost 1 base, and 10 bases lay between the germline ends. The CDR3 reads CAISESITFAKNIQYF. CDR3 nucleotides: TGTGCCATCAGTGAGTCGATAACTTTCGCCAAAAACATTCAGTACTTC.